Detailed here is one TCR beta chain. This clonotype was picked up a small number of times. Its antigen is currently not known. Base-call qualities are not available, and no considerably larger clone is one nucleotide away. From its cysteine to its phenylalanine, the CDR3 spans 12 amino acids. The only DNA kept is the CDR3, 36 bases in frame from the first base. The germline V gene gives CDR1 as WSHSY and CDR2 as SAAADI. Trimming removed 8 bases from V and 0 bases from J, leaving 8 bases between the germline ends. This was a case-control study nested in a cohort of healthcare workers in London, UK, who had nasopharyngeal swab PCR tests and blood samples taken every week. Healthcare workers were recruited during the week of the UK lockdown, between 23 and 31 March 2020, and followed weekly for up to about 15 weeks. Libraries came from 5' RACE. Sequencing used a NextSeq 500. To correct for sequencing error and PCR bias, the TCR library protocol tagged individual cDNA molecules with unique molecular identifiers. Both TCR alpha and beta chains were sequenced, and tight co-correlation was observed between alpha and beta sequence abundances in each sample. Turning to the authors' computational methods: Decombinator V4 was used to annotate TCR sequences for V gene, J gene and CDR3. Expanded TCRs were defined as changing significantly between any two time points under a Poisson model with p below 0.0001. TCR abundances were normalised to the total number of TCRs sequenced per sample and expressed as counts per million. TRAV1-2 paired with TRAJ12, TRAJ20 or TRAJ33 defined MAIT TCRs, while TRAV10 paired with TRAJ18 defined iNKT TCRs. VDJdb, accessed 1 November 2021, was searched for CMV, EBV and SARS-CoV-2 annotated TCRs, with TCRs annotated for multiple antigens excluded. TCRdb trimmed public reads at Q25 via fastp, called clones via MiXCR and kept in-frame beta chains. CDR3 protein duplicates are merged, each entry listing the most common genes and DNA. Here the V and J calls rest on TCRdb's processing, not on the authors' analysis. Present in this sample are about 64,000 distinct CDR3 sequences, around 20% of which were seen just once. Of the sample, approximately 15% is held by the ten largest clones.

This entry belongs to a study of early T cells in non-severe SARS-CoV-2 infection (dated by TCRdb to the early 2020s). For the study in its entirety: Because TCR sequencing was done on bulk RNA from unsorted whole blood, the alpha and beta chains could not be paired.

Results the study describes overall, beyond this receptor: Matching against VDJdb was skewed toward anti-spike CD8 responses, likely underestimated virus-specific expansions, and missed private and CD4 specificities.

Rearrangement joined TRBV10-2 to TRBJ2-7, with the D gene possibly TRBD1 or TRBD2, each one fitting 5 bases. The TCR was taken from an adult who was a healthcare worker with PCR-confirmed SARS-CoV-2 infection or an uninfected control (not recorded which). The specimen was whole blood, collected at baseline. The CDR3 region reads CASRDLSYEQYF. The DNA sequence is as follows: TGCGCCAGCCGGGACCTCTCCTACGAGCAGTACTTC.